This T cell receptor (beta chain) appears in the sequencing data of a study of T cells in Graves' hyperthyroidism and ophthalmopathy. Overall study findings and caveats: Most thyroid clonotypes expanded above 0.001 appeared in blood too.

What was amplified from RNA transcripts were TCR beta CDR3 regions. HTBI primers drove first-round RT-PCR of the TCR CDR3. Via MiXCR, TCRdb re-called the multiplex PCR reads, giving one row per CDR3 protein. This sample yields about 400,000 distinct CDR3 sequences, of which around 14% are seen a single time; 30% to 35% belongs to the top ten. This clonotype has more than one count but fewer than ten. Its target is not known. J gave up 5 bases and V 1 base, and 4 bases lay outside the gene matches. This CDR3 has 15 amino acids. CDR1 SGHTA and CDR2 FQGNSA come from the germline V gene. Clinical symptoms, serum thyroxine, TRAb, thyroid ultrasound and orbital computed tomography established diagnosis.

The chain uses TRBV7-2 and TRBJ1-2, with TRBD1 identical over 10 bases. The sequenced sample consisted of blood. This receptor was identified in a woman aged 25 to 39 with Graves' hyperthyroidism. The CDR3 DNA follows: TGTGCCAGCAGCTTAGGTGGACAGGGGGGATATGGCTACACCTTC. This gives the protein CASSLGGQGGYGYTF.